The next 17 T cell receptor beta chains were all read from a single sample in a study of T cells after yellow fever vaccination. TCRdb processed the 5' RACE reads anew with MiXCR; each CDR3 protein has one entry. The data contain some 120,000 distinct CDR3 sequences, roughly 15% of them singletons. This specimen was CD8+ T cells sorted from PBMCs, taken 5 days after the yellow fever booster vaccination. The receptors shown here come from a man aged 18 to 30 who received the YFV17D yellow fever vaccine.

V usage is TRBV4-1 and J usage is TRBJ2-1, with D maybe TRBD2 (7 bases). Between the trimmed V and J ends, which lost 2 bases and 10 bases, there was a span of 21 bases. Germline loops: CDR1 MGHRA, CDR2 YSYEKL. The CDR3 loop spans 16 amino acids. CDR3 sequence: CASSQKGGAGNTEQFF. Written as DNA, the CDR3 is TGCGCCAGCAGCCAAAAGGGGGGGGCCGGAAACACCGAGCAGTTCTTC.

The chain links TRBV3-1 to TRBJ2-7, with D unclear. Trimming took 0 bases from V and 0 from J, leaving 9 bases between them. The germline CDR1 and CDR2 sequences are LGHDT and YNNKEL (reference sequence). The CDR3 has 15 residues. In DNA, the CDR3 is TGTGCCAGCAGCCAAGATAAAGGTATCTCCTACGAGCAGTACTTC. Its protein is CASSQDKGISYEQYF.

As DNA, the CDR3 is TGTGCCAGCAGTTTTGAGACTACGAACACCGGGGAGCTGTTTTTT. This translates into CASSFETTNTGELFF. The chain is built from TRBV12-3 or TRBV12-4 and TRBJ2-2, with D possibly matching TRBD2 (5 bases). Trimming stripped 3 bases from V and 0 bases from J, with 8 bases between. The CDR3 is 15 amino acids.

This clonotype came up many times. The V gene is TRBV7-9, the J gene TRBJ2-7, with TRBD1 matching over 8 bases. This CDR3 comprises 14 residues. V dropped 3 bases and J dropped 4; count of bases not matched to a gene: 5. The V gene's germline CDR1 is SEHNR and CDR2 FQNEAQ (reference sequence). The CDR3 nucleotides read TGTGCCAGCAGCTTCGTCAGGGGGCAGTACGAGCAGTACTTC. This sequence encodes CASSFVRGQYEQYF.

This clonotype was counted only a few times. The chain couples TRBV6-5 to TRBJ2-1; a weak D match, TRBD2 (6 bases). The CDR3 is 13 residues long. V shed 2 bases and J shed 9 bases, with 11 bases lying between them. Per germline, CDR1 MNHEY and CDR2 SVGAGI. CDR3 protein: CASSYRGVGEQFF. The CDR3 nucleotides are TGTGCCAGCAGTTACCGCGGGGTGGGTGAGCAGTTCTTC.

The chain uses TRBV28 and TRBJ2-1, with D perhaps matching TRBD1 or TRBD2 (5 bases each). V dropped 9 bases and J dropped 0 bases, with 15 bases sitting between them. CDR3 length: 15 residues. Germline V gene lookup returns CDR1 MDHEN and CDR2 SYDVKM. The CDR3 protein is CASTGLLSSYNEQFF. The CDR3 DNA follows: TGTGCCAGTACAGGACTGCTCAGCTCCTACAATGAGCAGTTCTTC.

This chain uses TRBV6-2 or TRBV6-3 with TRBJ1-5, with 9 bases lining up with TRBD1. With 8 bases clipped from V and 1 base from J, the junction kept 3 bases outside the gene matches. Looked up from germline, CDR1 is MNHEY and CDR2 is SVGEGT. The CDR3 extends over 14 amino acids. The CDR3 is CASGTGGSNQPQHF. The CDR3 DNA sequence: TGTGCCAGCGGTACAGGGGGCAGCAATCAGCCCCAGCATTTT.

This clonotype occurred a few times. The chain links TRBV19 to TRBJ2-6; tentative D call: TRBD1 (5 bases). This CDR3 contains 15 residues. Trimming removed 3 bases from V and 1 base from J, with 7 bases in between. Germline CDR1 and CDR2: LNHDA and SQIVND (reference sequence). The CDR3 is CASSIDRSGANVLTF. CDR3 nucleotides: TGTGCCAGTAGTATCGACAGATCTGGGGCCAACGTCCTGACTTTC.

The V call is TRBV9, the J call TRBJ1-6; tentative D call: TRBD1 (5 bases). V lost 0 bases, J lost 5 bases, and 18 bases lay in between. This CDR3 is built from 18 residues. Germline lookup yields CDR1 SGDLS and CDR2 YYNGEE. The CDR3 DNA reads TGTGCCAGCAGCGTAGGTCTTTGGGGGGTAGAAGATAATTCACCCCTCCACTTT. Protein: CASSVGLWGVEDNSPLHF.

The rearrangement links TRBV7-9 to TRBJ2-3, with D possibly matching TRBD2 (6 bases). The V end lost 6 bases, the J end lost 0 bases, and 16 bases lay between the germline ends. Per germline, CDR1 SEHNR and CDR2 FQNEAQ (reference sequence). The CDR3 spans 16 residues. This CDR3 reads CASRSSAGASTDTQYF. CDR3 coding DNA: TGTGCCAGCAGATCTAGCGCAGGTGCTAGCACAGATACGCAGTATTTT.

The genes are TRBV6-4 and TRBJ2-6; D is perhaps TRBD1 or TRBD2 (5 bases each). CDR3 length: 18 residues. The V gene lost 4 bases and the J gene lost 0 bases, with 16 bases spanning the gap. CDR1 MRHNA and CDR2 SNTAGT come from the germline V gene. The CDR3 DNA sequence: TGTGCCAGCAGTGCATCGCCGGGGCCTAACTCTGGGGCCAACGTCCTGACTTTC. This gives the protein CASSASPGPNSGANVLTF.

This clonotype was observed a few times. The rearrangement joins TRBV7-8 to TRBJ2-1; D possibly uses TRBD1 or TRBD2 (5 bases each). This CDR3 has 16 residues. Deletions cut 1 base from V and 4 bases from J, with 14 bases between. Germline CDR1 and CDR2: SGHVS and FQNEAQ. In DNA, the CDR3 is TGTGCCAGCAGCTTAGATGTGGTGGGGGAGTACAATGAGCAGTTCTTC. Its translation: CASSLDVVGEYNEQFF.

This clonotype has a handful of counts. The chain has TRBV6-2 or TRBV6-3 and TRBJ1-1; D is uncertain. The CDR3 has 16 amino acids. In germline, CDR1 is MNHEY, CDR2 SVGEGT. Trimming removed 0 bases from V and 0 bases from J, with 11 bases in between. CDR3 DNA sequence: TGTGCCAGCAGTTACTCGACGCAGGAGATGAACACTGAAGCTTTCTTT. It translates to CASSYSTQEMNTEAFF.

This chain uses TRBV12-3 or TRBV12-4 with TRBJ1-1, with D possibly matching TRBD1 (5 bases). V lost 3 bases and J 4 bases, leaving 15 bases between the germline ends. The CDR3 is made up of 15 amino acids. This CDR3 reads CASSLPPGGGTEAFF. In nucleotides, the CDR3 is TGTGCCAGCAGTTTGCCCCCCGGGGGAGGCACTGAAGCTTTCTTT.

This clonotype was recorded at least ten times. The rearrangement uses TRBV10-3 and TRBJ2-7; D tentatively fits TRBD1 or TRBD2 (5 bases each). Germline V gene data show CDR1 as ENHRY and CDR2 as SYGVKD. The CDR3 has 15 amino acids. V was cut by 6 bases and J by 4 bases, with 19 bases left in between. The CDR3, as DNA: TGTGCCATCAGCCCGGGGACCGGACATCCTTACGAGCAGTACTTC. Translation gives CAISPGTGHPYEQYF.

The CDR3 reads CASSSGFTRQPQHF. Written as DNA, the CDR3 is TGTGCCAGCAGCTCAGGGTTTACGCGGCAGCCCCAGCATTTT. The J gene is TRBJ1-5, the V gene TRBV7-9, with D possibly TRBD1 on 5 matching bases. The length of the CDR3 is 14 residues. CDR1 and CDR2 (germline): SEHNR, FQNEAQ (reference sequence). V was clipped by 4 bases and J by 7 bases, with 14 bases between them.

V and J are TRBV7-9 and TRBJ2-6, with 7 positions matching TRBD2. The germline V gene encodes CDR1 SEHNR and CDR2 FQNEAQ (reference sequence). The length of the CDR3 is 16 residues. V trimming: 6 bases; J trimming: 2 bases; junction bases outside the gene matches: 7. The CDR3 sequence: CASRSTSATGANVLTF. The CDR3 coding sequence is TGTGCCAGCAGGTCTACTAGCGCCACTGGGGCCAACGTCCTGACTTTC.